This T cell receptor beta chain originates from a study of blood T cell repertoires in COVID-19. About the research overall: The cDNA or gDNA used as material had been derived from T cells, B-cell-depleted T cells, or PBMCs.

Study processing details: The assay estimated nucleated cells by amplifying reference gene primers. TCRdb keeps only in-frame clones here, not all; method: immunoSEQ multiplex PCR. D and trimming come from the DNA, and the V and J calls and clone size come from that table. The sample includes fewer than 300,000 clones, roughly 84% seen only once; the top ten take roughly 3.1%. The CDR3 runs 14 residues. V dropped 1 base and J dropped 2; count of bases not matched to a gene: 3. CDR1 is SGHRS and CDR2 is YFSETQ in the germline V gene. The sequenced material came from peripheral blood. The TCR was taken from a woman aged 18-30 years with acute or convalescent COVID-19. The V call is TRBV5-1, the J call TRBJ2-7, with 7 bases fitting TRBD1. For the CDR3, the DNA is TGCGCCAGCAGCTTGCAGGGGGAAACCTACGAGCAGTACTTC. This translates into CASSLQGETYEQYF.